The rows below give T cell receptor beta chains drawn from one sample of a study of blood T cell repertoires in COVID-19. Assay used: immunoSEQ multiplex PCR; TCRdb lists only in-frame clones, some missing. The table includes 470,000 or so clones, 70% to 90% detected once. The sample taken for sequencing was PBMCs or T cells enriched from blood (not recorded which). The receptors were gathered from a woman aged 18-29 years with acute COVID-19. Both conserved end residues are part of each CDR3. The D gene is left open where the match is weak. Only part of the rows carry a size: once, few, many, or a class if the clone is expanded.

CDR3 protein: CASSVETSGINEQYF; CDR3 DNA: TGTGCCAGCAGCGTAGAGACTAGCGGGATCAACGAGCAGTACTTC; clone size: .; V gene: TRBV9; J gene: TRBJ2-7; D gene: TRBD2
CDR3 protein: CASSIRYLVRELNTEAFF; CDR3 DNA: TGTGCCAGTAGTATCCGATATTTGGTCAGGGAATTGAACACTGAAGCTTTCTTT; clone size: .; V gene: TRBV19; J gene: TRBJ1-1; D gene: .
CDR3 protein: CASYVSAGTPLHF; CDR3 DNA: TGTGCCAGCTACGTATCGGCAGGGACACCCCTCCACTTT; clone size: .; V gene: TRBV28; J gene: TRBJ1-6; D gene: .
CDR3 protein: CATSGLAVYNEQFF; CDR3 DNA: TGTGCCACCAGTGGACTAGCGGTCTACAATGAGCAGTTCTTC; clone size: .; V gene: TRBV15; J gene: TRBJ2-1; D gene: TRBD2
CDR3 protein: CASSPHSNQPQHF; CDR3 DNA: TGTGCCAGTAGCCCACATAGCAATCAGCCCCAGCATTTT; clone size: .; V gene: TRBV19; J gene: TRBJ1-5; D gene: .
CDR3 protein: CASSETGQGAPQHF; CDR3 DNA: TGTGCCAGCAGTGAGACCGGGCAGGGGGCTCCCCAGCATTTT; clone size: .; V gene: TRBV2; J gene: TRBJ1-5; D gene: TRBD1
CDR3 protein: CASSFLGNTIYF; CDR3 DNA: TGTGCCAGCAGTTTTCTGGGAAACACCATATATTTT; clone size: .; V gene: TRBV28; J gene: TRBJ1-3; D gene: .
CDR3 protein: CASQGHTLREQYF; CDR3 DNA: TGTGCCAGCCAGGGCCATACTCTACGGGAGCAGTACTTC; clone size: once; V gene: TRBV5-5; J gene: TRBJ2-7; D gene: .
CDR3 protein: CASSQRIPGQGVGNTIYF; CDR3 DNA: TGCGCCAGCAGCCAACGAATTCCGGGACAGGGGGTTGGAAACACCATATATTTT; clone size: .; V gene: TRBV4-1; J gene: TRBJ1-3; D gene: TRBD1
CDR3 protein: CASSLDKSSGAEYF; CDR3 DNA: TGTGCCAGCAGCCTTGATAAATCTAGCGGGGCAGAGTACTTC; clone size: .; V gene: TRBV2; J gene: TRBJ2-5; D gene: TRBD2
CDR3 protein: CARGVWGQNTGELFF; CDR3 DNA: TGTGCCCGGGGGGTGTGGGGGCAGAACACCGGGGAGCTGTTTTTT; clone size: once; V gene: TRBV30; J gene: TRBJ2-2; D gene: .
CDR3 protein: CASSYLADEAFF; CDR3 DNA: TGTGCCAGCAGTTATTTGGCGGATGAAGCTTTCTTT; clone size: .; V gene: TRBV6-6; J gene: TRBJ1-1; D gene: .
CDR3 protein: CASSQAAPGVMNTEAFF; CDR3 DNA: TGCGCCAGCAGCCAAGCGGCCCCGGGGGTTATGAACACTGAAGCTTTCTTT; clone size: .; V gene: TRBV4-1; J gene: TRBJ1-1; D gene: .
CDR3 protein: CASRDMGPRNQPQHF; CDR3 DNA: TGTGCCAGCCGGGACATGGGACCGCGCAATCAGCCCCAGCATTTT; clone size: .; V gene: TRBV27; J gene: TRBJ1-5; D gene: .
CDR3 protein: CASSQSPVSGNTIYF; CDR3 DNA: TGTGCCAGCAGCCAGTCGCCAGTCTCTGGAAACACCATATATTTT; clone size: .; V gene: TRBV5-6; J gene: TRBJ1-3; D gene: .
CDR3 protein: CASSPRVGGGAVTGELFF; CDR3 DNA: TGTGCCAGTAGCCCCCGGGTTGGCGGGGGGGCCGTCACCGGGGAGCTGTTTTTT; clone size: .; V gene: TRBV19; J gene: TRBJ2-2; D gene: TRBD2
CDR3 protein: CASSDPGTAEAFF; CDR3 DNA: TGTGCCAGCAGTGACCCGGGGACAGCTGAAGCTTTCTTT; clone size: .; V gene: TRBV6-4; J gene: TRBJ1-1; D gene: TRBD1
CDR3 protein: CASSLAQDQPQHF; CDR3 DNA: TGCGCCAGCAGCCTAGCCCAGGATCAGCCCCAGCATTTT; clone size: few; V gene: TRBV5-1; J gene: TRBJ1-5; D gene: .
CDR3 protein: CASSVDDIVVKAFF; CDR3 DNA: TGTGCCAGCAGTGTCGACGACATCGTCGTTAAGGCTTTCTTT; clone size: .; V gene: TRBV2; J gene: TRBJ1-1; D gene: .
CDR3 protein: CASKGGQAETQYF; CDR3 DNA: TGTGCCAGCAAGGGGGGACAGGCAGAGACCCAGTACTTC; clone size: .; V gene: TRBV7-9; J gene: TRBJ2-5; D gene: TRBD1
CDR3 protein: CASSYSRRFNTEAFF; CDR3 DNA: TGTGCCAGCAGTTACTCCCGCAGATTTAACACTGAAGCTTTCTTT; clone size: .; V gene: TRBV6-5; J gene: TRBJ1-1; D gene: .
CDR3 protein: CAIRDRPNNEQFF; CDR3 DNA: TGTGCCATCAGGGACAGGCCTAACAATGAGCAGTTCTTC; clone size: .; V gene: TRBV10-3; J gene: TRBJ2-1; D gene: TRBD1
CDR3 protein: CASSLGVQGNEFF; CDR3 DNA: TGTGCCAGCAGCTTGGGGGTTCAGGGGAACGAGTTCTTC; clone size: .; V gene: TRBV5-5; J gene: TRBJ2-1; D gene: .
CDR3 protein: CASSGDSNSYEQYF; CDR3 DNA: TGCGCCAGCAGCGGGGACAGCAACTCCTACGAGCAGTACTTC; clone size: once; V gene: TRBV5-1; J gene: TRBJ2-7; D gene: TRBD1
CDR3 protein: CSGTDNTEAFF; CDR3 DNA: TGCAGCGGGACAGATAACACTGAAGCTTTCTTT; clone size: .; V gene: TRBV29-1; J gene: TRBJ1-1; D gene: .
CDR3 protein: CASSPGTGWETQYF; CDR3 DNA: TGTGCCAGCAGCCCCGGGACAGGGTGGGAGACCCAGTACTTC; clone size: once; V gene: TRBV2; J gene: TRBJ2-5; D gene: TRBD1
CDR3 protein: CASSLQTPSGANVLTF; CDR3 DNA: TGTGCCAGCAGCTTACAGACACCGTCTGGGGCCAACGTCCTGACTTTC; clone size: .; V gene: TRBV7-8; J gene: TRBJ2-6; D gene: .
CDR3 protein: CATSRARTGAGNTIYF; CDR3 DNA: TGTGCCACCAGCAGAGCACGGACAGGGGCTGGAAACACCATATATTTT; clone size: .; V gene: TRBV15; J gene: TRBJ1-3; D gene: TRBD1
CDR3 protein: CASGALGTSGVYNEQFF; CDR3 DNA: TGTGCTAGTGGTGCCCTCGGGACTAGCGGGGTGTACAATGAGCAGTTCTTC; clone size: once; V gene: TRBV12-5; J gene: TRBJ2-1; D gene: TRBD2
CDR3 protein: CASSLSEDRDYEAFF; CDR3 DNA: TGTGCCAGCAGCTTATCCGAGGACAGGGACTATGAAGCTTTCTTT; clone size: few; V gene: TRBV7-8; J gene: TRBJ1-1; D gene: TRBD1
CDR3 protein: CASSLGGDGPDTQYF; CDR3 DNA: TGTGCCAGCAGCTTGGGGGGGGACGGTCCAGATACGCAGTATTTT; clone size: .; V gene: TRBV5-4; J gene: TRBJ2-3; D gene: .
CDR3 protein: CASSLLPGLNTEAFF; CDR3 DNA: TGCGCCAGCAGCTTGCTCCCCGGGTTGAACACTGAAGCTTTCTTT; clone size: .; V gene: TRBV5-1; J gene: TRBJ1-1; D gene: .
CDR3 protein: CASSCTHPHHQPQHF; CDR3 DNA: TGTGCCAGCAGCTGCACTCATCCGCATCATCAGCCCCAGCATTTT; clone size: .; V gene: TRBV3-1/TRBV3-2; J gene: TRBJ1-5; D gene: .
CDR3 protein: CATATGDANTGELFF; CDR3 DNA: TGTGCCACCGCGACAGGGGACGCGAACACCGGGGAGCTGTTTTTT; clone size: .; V gene: TRBV6-5; J gene: TRBJ2-2; D gene: TRBD1
CDR3 protein: CASSFAPGLVSYEQYF; CDR3 DNA: TGCGCCAGCAGCTTTGCTCCGGGACTAGTCTCTTACGAGCAGTACTTC; clone size: .; V gene: TRBV5-1; J gene: TRBJ2-7; D gene: TRBD2
CDR3 protein: CASSLVLGGQDYGYTF; CDR3 DNA: TGCGCCAGCAGCCTAGTTTTAGGGGGACAGGACTATGGCTACACCTTC; clone size: .; V gene: TRBV4-1; J gene: TRBJ1-2; D gene: TRBD1
CDR3 protein: CASSQIRGQPQHF; CDR3 DNA: TGTGCCAGCAGCCAAATAAGGGGTCAGCCCCAGCATTTT; clone size: once; V gene: TRBV3-1/TRBV3-2; J gene: TRBJ1-5; D gene: .
CDR3 protein: CASSQAYTEAFF; CDR3 DNA: TGTGCCAGCAGCCAAGCGTACACTGAAGCTTTCTTT; clone size: .; V gene: TRBV3-1/TRBV3-2; J gene: TRBJ1-1; D gene: .
CDR3 protein: CASSQDRGYRGNEQFF; CDR3 DNA: TGCGCCAGCAGCCAAGATCGGGGGTACAGGGGGAATGAGCAGTTCTTC; clone size: .; V gene: TRBV4-1; J gene: TRBJ2-1; D gene: TRBD1
CDR3 protein: CASSSSVNTEAFF; CDR3 DNA: TGTGCCAGCAGTTCTAGCGTGAACACTGAAGCTTTCTTT; clone size: .; V gene: TRBV28; J gene: TRBJ1-1; D gene: .